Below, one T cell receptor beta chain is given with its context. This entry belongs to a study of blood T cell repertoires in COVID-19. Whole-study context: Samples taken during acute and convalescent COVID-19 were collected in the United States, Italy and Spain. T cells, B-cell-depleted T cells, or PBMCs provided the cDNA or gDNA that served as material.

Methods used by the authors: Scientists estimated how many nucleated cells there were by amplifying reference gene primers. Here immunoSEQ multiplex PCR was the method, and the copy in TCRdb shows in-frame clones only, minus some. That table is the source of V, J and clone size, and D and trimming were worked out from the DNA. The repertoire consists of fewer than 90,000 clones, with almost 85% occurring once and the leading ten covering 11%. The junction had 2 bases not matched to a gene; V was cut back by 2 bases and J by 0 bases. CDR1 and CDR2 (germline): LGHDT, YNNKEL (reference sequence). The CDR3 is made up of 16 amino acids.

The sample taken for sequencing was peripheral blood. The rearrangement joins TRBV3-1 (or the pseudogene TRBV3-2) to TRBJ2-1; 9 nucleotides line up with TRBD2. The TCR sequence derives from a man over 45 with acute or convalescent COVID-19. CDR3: CASSQLSGSSYNEQFF. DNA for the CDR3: TGTGCCAGCAGCCAACTTAGCGGGAGCTCCTACAATGAGCAGTTCTTC.